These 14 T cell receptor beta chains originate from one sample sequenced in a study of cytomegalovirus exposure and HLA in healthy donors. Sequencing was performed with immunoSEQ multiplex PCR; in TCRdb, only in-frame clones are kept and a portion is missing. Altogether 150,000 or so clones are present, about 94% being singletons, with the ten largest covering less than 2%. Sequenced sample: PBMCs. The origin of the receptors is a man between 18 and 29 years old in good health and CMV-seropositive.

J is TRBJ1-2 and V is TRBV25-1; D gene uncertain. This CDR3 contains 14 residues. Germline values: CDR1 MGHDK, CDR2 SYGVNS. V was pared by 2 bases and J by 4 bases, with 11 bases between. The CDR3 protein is CASSENLYGYGYTF. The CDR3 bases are TGTGCCAGCAGTGAAAACTTATACGGCTATGGCTACACCTTC.

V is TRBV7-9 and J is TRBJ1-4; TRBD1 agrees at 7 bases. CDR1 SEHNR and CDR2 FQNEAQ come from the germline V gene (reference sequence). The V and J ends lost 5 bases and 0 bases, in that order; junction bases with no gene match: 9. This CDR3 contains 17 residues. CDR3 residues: CASSTPTGHATNEKLFF. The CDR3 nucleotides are TGTGCCAGCAGCACCCCGACAGGGCACGCAACTAATGAAAAACTGTTTTTT. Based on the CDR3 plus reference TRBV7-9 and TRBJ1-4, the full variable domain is DTGVSQNPRHKITKRGQNVTFRCDPISEHNRLYWYRQTLGQGPEFLTYFQNEAQLEKSRLLSDRFSAERPKGSFSTLEIQRTEQGDSAMYLCASSTPTGHATNEKLFFGSGTQLSVL.

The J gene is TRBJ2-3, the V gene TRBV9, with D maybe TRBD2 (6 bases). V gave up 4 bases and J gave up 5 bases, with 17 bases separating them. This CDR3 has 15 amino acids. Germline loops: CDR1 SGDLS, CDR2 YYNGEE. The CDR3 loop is CASSPGAGSQDTQYF. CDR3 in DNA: TGTGCCAGCAGCCCTGGTGCCGGGAGTCAAGATACGCAGTATTTT.

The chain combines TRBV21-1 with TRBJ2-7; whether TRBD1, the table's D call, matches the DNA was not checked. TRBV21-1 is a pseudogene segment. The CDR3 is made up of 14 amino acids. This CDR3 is CASSPRQGTYEQYF. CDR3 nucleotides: TGTGCCAGCAGCCCCAGACAGGGAACCTACGAGCAGTACTTC.

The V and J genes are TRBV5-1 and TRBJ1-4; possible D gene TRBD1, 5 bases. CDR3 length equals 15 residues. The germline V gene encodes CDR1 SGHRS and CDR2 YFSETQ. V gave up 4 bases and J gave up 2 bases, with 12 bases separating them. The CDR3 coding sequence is TGCGCCAGCAGCGGCGGACACCCGACTAATGAAAAACTGTTTTTT. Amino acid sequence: CASSGGHPTNEKLFF. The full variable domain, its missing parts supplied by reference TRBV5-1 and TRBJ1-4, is KAGVTQTPRYLIKTRGQQVTLSCSPISGHRSVSWYQQTPGQGLQFLFEYFSETQRNKGNFPGRFSGRQFSNSRSEMNVSTLELGDSALYLCASSGGHPTNEKLFFGSGTQLSVL.

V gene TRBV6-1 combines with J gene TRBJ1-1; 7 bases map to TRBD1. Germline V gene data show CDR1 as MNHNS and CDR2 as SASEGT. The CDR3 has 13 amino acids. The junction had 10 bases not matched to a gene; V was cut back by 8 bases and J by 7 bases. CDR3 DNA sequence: TGTGCCAGCGGCGTAGGGACAGCGATTGAAGCTTTCTTT. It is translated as CASGVGTAIEAFF.

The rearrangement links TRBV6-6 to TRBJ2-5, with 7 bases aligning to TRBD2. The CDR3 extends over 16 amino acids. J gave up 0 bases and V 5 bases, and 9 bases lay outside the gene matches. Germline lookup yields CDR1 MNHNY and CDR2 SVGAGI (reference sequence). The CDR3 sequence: CASSLPSGTYQETQYF. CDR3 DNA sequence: TGTGCCAGCAGTCTCCCTAGCGGAACTTACCAAGAGACCCAGTACTTC.

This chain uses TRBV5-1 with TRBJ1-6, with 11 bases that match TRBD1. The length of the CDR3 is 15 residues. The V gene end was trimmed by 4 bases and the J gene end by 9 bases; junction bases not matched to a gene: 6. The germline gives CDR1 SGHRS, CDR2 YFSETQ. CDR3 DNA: TGCGCCAGCAGCATCGGACAGGGGGCGGGTTCACCCCTCCACTTT. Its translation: CASSIGQGAGSPLHF.

The CDR3 DNA reads TGTGCCAGCAGTTACTCGGGGGGGCTGTACGAGCAGTACTTC. This translates into CASSYSGGLYEQYF. This sequence joins TRBV6-6 and TRBJ2-7, with a tentative D call TRBD2 (7 bases). The CDR3 totals 14 residues. The germline V gene has CDR1 MNHNY and CDR2 SVGAGI (reference sequence). V was pared by 0 bases and J by 4 bases, with 10 bases between.

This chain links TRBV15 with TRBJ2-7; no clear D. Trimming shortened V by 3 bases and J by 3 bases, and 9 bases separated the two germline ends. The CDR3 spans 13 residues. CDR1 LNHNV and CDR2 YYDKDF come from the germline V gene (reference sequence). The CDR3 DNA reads TGTGCCACCAGCAGCCACCGGAGCTACGAGCAGTACTTC. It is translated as CATSSHRSYEQYF.

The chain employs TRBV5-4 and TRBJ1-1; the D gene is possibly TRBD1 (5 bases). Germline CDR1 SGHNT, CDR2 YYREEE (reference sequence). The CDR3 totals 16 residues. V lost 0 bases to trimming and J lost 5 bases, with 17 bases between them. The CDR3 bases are TGTGCCAGCAGCTTGGGGGGGAGGATAGGGAGGACTGAAGCTTTCTTT. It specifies CASSLGGRIGRTEAFF.

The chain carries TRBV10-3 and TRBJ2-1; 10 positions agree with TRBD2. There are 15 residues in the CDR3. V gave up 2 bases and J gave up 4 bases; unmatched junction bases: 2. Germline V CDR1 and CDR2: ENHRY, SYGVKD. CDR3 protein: CAISETSGDYNEQFF. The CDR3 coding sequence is TGTGCCATCAGTGAGACTAGCGGGGATTACAATGAGCAGTTCTTC.

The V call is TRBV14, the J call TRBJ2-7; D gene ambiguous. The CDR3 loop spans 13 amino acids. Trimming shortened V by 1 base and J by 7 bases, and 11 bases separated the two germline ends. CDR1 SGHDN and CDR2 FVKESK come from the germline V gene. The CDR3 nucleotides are TGTGCCAGCAGCCAAGGTACGGGTTTGGAGCAGTACTTC. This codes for CASSQGTGLEQYF.

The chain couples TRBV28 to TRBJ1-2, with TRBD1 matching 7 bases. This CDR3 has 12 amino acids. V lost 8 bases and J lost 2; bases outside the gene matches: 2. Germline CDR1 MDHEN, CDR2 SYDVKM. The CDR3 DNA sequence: TGTGCCAGCCGGGACAGAAACTATGGCTACACCTTC. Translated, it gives CASRDRNYGYTF.